The 32 T cell receptor beta chains listed next were all sequenced from one sample in a study of post-analysis software for immune sequencing data. These receptors' antigens are unknown. Study observations and caveats: Five TRBV segments were more frequent in patients than controls; TRBV5-6, TRBV5-1 and TRBV20-1 belonged to this group.

Presence of unique molecular identifiers characterized the TCR beta cDNA libraries. TCRdb fed the PCR reads into MiXCR, producing one record per CDR3 protein. The data show hundreds of thousands of distinct CDR3 sequences, roughly 27% seen once. Sequenced: blood. The receptor set was obtained from a girl under 18 with multiple sclerosis.

This clonotype was counted between two and nine times. The chain recombines TRBV24-1 with TRBJ2-1, with a tentative D call TRBD1 (6 bases). Germline V gene sequence: CDR1 KGHDR, CDR2 SFDVKD. V lost 4 bases to trimming and J lost 1 base, with 10 bases between them. CDR3 length: 15 residues. CDR3 DNA: TGTGCCACCAGTGACCCGACAGGTTCCTACAATGAGCAGTTCTTC. Its translation is CATSDPTGSYNEQFF.

The table lists this clonotype with a few counts. The chain links TRBV27 to TRBJ1-2; no firm D call. The V end lost 6 bases, the J end lost 5 bases, and 19 bases lay between the germline ends. The CDR3 loop spans 15 amino acids. The V gene's germline CDR1 is MNHEY and CDR2 SMNVEV (reference sequence). CDR3 nucleotides: TGTGCCAGCAGCCCAACATCCCATAGACGGTATGGCTACACCTTC. It is translated as CASSPTSHRRYGYTF.

In DNA, the CDR3 is TGTGCCAGCCGGACTAGCGGGGATTTCAACATTCAGTACTTC. Translated: CASRTSGDFNIQYF. The chain is built from TRBV6-1 and TRBJ2-4; 12 bases align to TRBD2. J lost 7 bases, V lost 8 bases, and 6 bases had no gene match. The CDR3 is 14 residues long. Germline V gives CDR1 MNHNS, CDR2 SASEGT.

The chain links TRBV11-2 to TRBJ2-2; TRBD1 matches 7 bases. V was clipped by 10 bases and J by 4 bases; unmatched bases: 12. The CDR3 sequence is 15 residues long. CDR1 and CDR2 (germline): SGHAT, FQNNGV. CDR3 sequence reads: CATTKMGQSTGELFF. CDR3 DNA sequence: TGTGCCACCACGAAGATGGGACAGTCCACCGGGGAGCTGTTTTTT.

This chain connects TRBV20-1 to TRBJ2-3; 8 nucleotides align to TRBD2. Germline V gene sequence: CDR1 DFQATT, CDR2 SNEGSKA (reference sequence). This CDR3 is 14 amino acids long. The V gene end was trimmed by 6 bases and the J gene end by 8 bases; junction bases not matched to a gene: 13. Written as DNA, the CDR3 is TGCAGTGCGCGCCCAGCGGGAGTGGGAAGTACGCAGTATTTT. Protein: CSARPAGVGSTQYF.

CDR3 sequence (DNA): TGTGCCAGCAGTACGGGACCGATTAACTATGGCTACACCTTC. It translates to CASSTGPINYGYTF. V usage is TRBV6-2 or TRBV6-3 and J usage is TRBJ1-2; the D gene is possibly TRBD1 (5 bases). The CDR3 has 14 amino acids. V was shortened by 5 bases and J by 1 base, with 11 bases between the two germline ends. Germline CDR1 MNHEY, CDR2 SVGEGT.

The CDR3 nucleotides are TGCGCCAGCAGCAGTTCTCCGGGAAGTACTGAAGCTTTCTTT. Its protein product is CASSSSPGSTEAFF. The chain has TRBV5-1 and TRBJ1-1; D gene unclear. Trimming cost V 4 bases and J 5 bases, with 15 bases left between them. CDR1 and CDR2 from the germline V gene are SGHRS and YFSETQ. The CDR3 consists of 14 residues.

The chain combines TRBV12-3 or TRBV12-4 with TRBJ2-1, with a tentative D call TRBD2 (5 bases). V lost 8 bases, J lost 8 bases, and 13 bases lay in between. This CDR3 contains 12 residues. The CDR3, as DNA: TGTGCCAGCGCGCGGATTAGCGATGAGCAGTTCTTC. Protein: CASARISDEQFF.

This clonotype was seen only once. The gene calls are TRBV24-1 and TRBJ2-3, with 15 bases identical to TRBD2. CDR3 length: 17 amino acids. The ends lost 3 bases at V and 9 bases at J; junction bases unmatched: 9. Germline values: CDR1 KGHDR, CDR2 SFDVKD. CDR3 sequence: CATSDGGLAGGGVTQYF. CDR3 nucleotide sequence: TGTGCCACCAGTGATGGGGGACTAGCGGGAGGAGGGGTGACGCAGTATTTT.

CDR3 in DNA: TGCAGTGCTAGCGCAGGGGGCTGGGGCTACACCTTC. It codes for CSASAGGWGYTF. The chain carries TRBV20-1 and TRBJ1-2; TRBD1 agrees at 8 bases. The CDR3 runs to 12 residues. CDR1 and CDR2 from the germline V gene are DFQATT and SNEGSKA (reference sequence). The junction had 5 bases not matched to a gene; V was cut back by 3 bases and J by 8 bases.

This clonotype was observed once. A much larger clonotype is one base distant, so this may be a read error. The chain employs TRBV6-5 and TRBJ2-3; TRBD1 is a possible D gene (6 bases). This CDR3 has 17 residues. In germline, CDR1 is MNHEY, CDR2 SVGAGI. CDR3 nucleotides: TGTACCAGCAGTTACTCAGGGGCGGCGGTGGGCCTCGATACGCAGTATTTT. Protein sequence: CTSSYSGAAVGLDTQYF.

This clonotype was detected only a few times. This chain uses TRBV28 with TRBJ2-7, with TRBD2 as a possible D gene (5 bases). This CDR3 contains 11 residues. Germline V lookup: CDR1 MDHEN, CDR2 SYDVKM. V was clipped by 7 bases and J by 7 bases, with 11 bases between them. As DNA, the CDR3 is TGTGCCAGCAATTCGGGCGGGGAGCAGTACTTC. Translation: CASNSGGEQYF.

A few counts support this clonotype. This chain joins TRBV7-2 and TRBJ2-5; D is perhaps TRBD2 (5 bases). The CDR3 runs 13 residues. Germline V gene sequence: CDR1 SGHTA, CDR2 FQGNSA. Trimming removed 3 bases from V and 7 bases from J, with 12 bases in between. The CDR3 DNA is TGTGCCAGCAGCTTTAGTCAGGCGGGGACCCAGTACTTC. It yields the protein CASSFSQAGTQYF.

The rearrangement joins TRBV12-3 or TRBV12-4 to TRBJ1-1, with no clear D. Trimming left V 6 bases short and J 7 bases short, with 9 bases between. The CDR3 loop spans 11 amino acids. The CDR3 spells CASSGAGEAFF. In DNA, the CDR3 is TGTGCCAGCAGCGGAGCGGGTGAAGCTTTCTTT.

The chain links TRBV7-6 to TRBJ2-2; D remains ambiguous. Per the germline V gene, CDR1 is SGHVS and CDR2 is FNYEAQ. There are 14 residues in the CDR3. Trimming took off 9 bases at V and 5 bases at J, with 16 bases between the two ends. The CDR3 spells CASLGLRGTGELFF. In DNA form, the CDR3 reads TGTGCCAGTCTAGGCCTACGAGGAACCGGGGAGCTGTTTTTT.

The chain recombines TRBV14 with TRBJ2-1; the D is unclear. CDR1 and CDR2 from the germline V gene are SGHDN and FVKESK. This CDR3 is 15 amino acids long. Trimming stripped 1 base from V and 0 bases from J, with 7 bases between. The CDR3 reads CASSQGSSSYNEQFF. In nucleotides, the CDR3 is TGTGCCAGCAGCCAAGGGAGCAGCTCCTACAATGAGCAGTTCTTC. Filled out from reference TRBV14 and TRBJ2-1, the complete variable domain reads EAGVTQFPSHSVIEKGQTVTLRCDPISGHDNLYWYRRVMGKEIKFLLHFVKESKQDESGMPNNRFLAERTGGTYSTLKVQPAELEDSGVYFCASSQGSSSYNEQFFGPGTRLTVL.

This clonotype was seen a few times. The gene calls are TRBV28 and TRBJ2-7; D is perhaps TRBD2 (6 bases). V was pared by 6 bases and J by 4 bases, with 19 bases between. The germline gives CDR1 MDHEN, CDR2 SYDVKM. CDR3 size: 15 residues. The CDR3 region has the DNA TGTGCCAGCAGCCTCGGGCTAGCGCCCCTGTACGAGCAGTACTTC. Translating it yields CASSLGLAPLYEQYF.

This clonotype was counted at least ten times. V usage is TRBV12-3 or TRBV12-4 and J usage is TRBJ2-4, with D perhaps TRBD1 (5 bases). Trimming stripped 3 bases from V and 5 bases from J, with 5 bases between. The CDR3 sequence is 12 residues long. The CDR3 loop is CASSLGQNIQYF. The CDR3 bases are TGTGCCAGCAGTTTGGGGCAAAACATTCAGTACTTC.

This clonotype has a handful of counts. V and J are TRBV28 and TRBJ1-2, with D perhaps matching TRBD1 (5 bases). Germline V lookup: CDR1 MDHEN, CDR2 SYDVKM. CDR3 length equals 16 residues. Trimming removed 6 bases from V and 0 bases from J, with 17 bases in between. The CDR3 reads CASSPRTGTPNYGYTF. CDR3 DNA: TGTGCCAGCAGCCCGAGGACCGGGACCCCTAACTATGGCTACACCTTC.

This clonotype was observed a handful of times. The chain has TRBV20-1 and TRBJ1-6; 8 bases line up with TRBD1. This CDR3 is 15 amino acids long. V gave up 3 bases and J gave up 2 bases; unmatched junction bases: 3. Germline V CDR1 and CDR2: DFQATT, SNEGSKA (reference sequence). The chain's CDR3 is CSARAGGAYNSPLHF. CDR3 coding DNA: TGCAGTGCTAGGGCAGGGGGCGCCTATAATTCACCCCTCCACTTT.

The chain carries TRBV6-5 and TRBJ1-4; D may be TRBD1 (5 bases). Germline assignment: CDR1 MNHEY and CDR2 SVGAGI. V dropped 4 bases and J dropped 4 bases, with 13 bases sitting between them. The CDR3 totals 15 residues. The DNA for the CDR3 is TGTGCCAGCAGTTCTCTAGGGGTCGTTAATGAAAAACTGTTTTTT. Translating it yields CASSSLGVVNEKLFF.

This clonotype appeared a few times. The rearrangement links TRBV14 to TRBJ2-3; no clear D gene. Looked up from germline, CDR1 is SGHDN and CDR2 is FVKESK. The germline V and J ends were trimmed by 3 bases and 0 bases, with 7 bases remaining between them. The CDR3 is 14 amino acids. The chain's CDR3 is CASSHFPSTDTQYF. The CDR3 region has the DNA TGTGCCAGCAGCCATTTTCCTAGCACAGATACGCAGTATTTT. Combining the CDR3 with reference TRBV14 and TRBJ2-3 gives the whole variable domain EAGVTQFPSHSVIEKGQTVTLRCDPISGHDNLYWYRRVMGKEIKFLLHFVKESKQDESGMPNNRFLAERTGGTYSTLKVQPAELEDSGVYFCASSHFPSTDTQYFGPGTRLTVL.

The chain links TRBV12-3 or TRBV12-4 to TRBJ1-5, with 9 bases identical to TRBD1. CDR3 size: 14 residues. V lost 6 bases to trimming and J lost 6 bases; unmatched junction nucleotides: 6. CDR3 sequence reads: CASRGTGTGQPQHF. For the CDR3, the DNA is TGTGCCAGCAGGGGGACAGGGACGGGTCAGCCCCAGCATTTT.

This chain connects TRBV12-3 or TRBV12-4 to TRBJ2-3; D is unclear. Trimming stripped 5 bases from V and 1 base from J, with 16 bases between. CDR3 length: 16 residues. The CDR3 bases are TGTGCCAGCAGTCCCTTTAACCGAGGCGGCACAGATACGCAGTATTTT. Protein product: CASSPFNRGGTDTQYF.

The table lists this clonotype with a few counts. The V call is TRBV7-8, the J call TRBJ2-7, with no clear D. The CDR3 has 15 residues. CDR1 and CDR2 from the germline V gene are SGHVS and FQNEAQ. V was shortened by 6 bases and J by 2 bases, with 17 bases between the two germline ends. CDR3 residues: CASRLLGQSAYEQYF. The CDR3 DNA sequence: TGTGCCAGCAGGCTTTTAGGGCAGTCGGCCTACGAGCAGTACTTC.

With regard to this clonotype: Possible read error: a much larger clone is one base away. This chain uses TRBV2 with TRBJ2-4; a possible D gene is TRBD1 (5 bases). V lost 8 bases to trimming and J lost 5 bases, with 13 bases between them. Per the germline V gene, CDR1 is SNHLY and CDR2 is FYNNEI. CDR3 size: 13 residues. The CDR3 loop is CASRLGAENIQYF. CDR3 DNA: TGTGCCAGCCGCTTAGGGGCCGAAAACATTCAGTACTTC.

The V and J genes are TRBV6-5 and TRBJ2-5; D may be TRBD1 or TRBD2 (6 bases each). From germline, CDR1 is MNHEY and CDR2 SVGAGI. The CDR3 loop spans 15 amino acids. The germline V and J ends were trimmed by 4 bases and 10 bases, with 22 bases remaining between them. Here the CDR3 reads CASSFSPDSGGGQYF. As DNA, the CDR3 is TGTGCCAGCAGTTTCTCACCCGACAGCGGAGGGGGCCAGTACTTC.

This clonotype was detected only a few times. The chain has TRBV27 and TRBJ2-1; TRBD2 matches at 12 bases. This CDR3 region has 16 residues. V lost 2 bases to trimming and J lost 6 bases; unmatched junction nucleotides: 5. Germline V gene data show CDR1 as MNHEY and CDR2 as SMNVEV (reference sequence). In DNA, the CDR3 is TGTGCCAGCAGTTTACCTAGCGGGAGGGCCTTCAATGAGCAGTTCTTC. Its translation: CASSLPSGRAFNEQFF.

This clonotype was counted only a few times. The J gene is TRBJ1-2, the V gene TRBV19, with D unclear. Germline V gives CDR1 LNHDA, CDR2 SQIVND (reference sequence). Trimming stripped 5 bases from V and 6 bases from J, with 4 bases between. The CDR3 is made up of 10 amino acids. The CDR3 region is CASSGDGYTF. CDR3 nucleotide sequence: TGTGCCAGTAGTGGCGATGGCTACACCTTC. Together with reference TRBV19 and TRBJ1-2, the CDR3 gives the full variable domain: DGGITQSPKYLFRKEGQNVTLSCEQNLNHDAMYWYRQDPGQGLRLIYYSQIVNDFQKGDIAEGYSVSREKKESFPLTVTSAQKNPTAFYLCASSGDGYTFGSGTRLTVV.

This clonotype turned up a few times. The chain uses TRBV6-5 and TRBJ2-5; D gene unclear. CDR3 length equals 16 residues. The germline V and J ends were trimmed by 6 bases and 5 bases, with 22 bases remaining between them. CDR1 is MNHEY and CDR2 is SVGAGI in the germline V gene. In DNA form, the CDR3 reads TGTGCCAGCAGGCTAACGGTGGAGCCTCTGGGGGAGACCCAGTACTTC. Its translation is CASRLTVEPLGETQYF.

The chain uses TRBV24-1 and TRBJ2-3, with 9 bases matching TRBD1. J lost 4 bases, V lost 12 bases, and 10 bases had no gene match. The CDR3 consists of 14 residues. Germline CDR1 reads KGHDR; CDR2 reads SFDVKD. Here the CDR3 reads CAVLQGATSDTQYF. The DNA for the CDR3 is TGTGCCGTCCTACAGGGGGCTACCTCAGATACGCAGTATTTT.

V is TRBV6-1 and J is TRBJ1-1; D perhaps matches TRBD1 (6 bases). There are 16 residues in the CDR3. Per germline, CDR1 MNHNS and CDR2 SASEGT. V gave up 5 bases and J gave up 0 bases, with 16 bases separating them. CDR3 loop: CASSPADRYLNTEAFF. In DNA, the CDR3 is TGTGCCAGCAGTCCCGCAGACAGGTATTTGAACACTGAAGCTTTCTTT.